The subject of this entry is one TCR beta chain. Original analysis: Using reference gene primer amplification, nucleated cell counts were estimated. Using immunoSEQ multiplex PCR, the repertoire was profiled, and TCRdb retains in-frame clones only, with some absent. D and trimming were read from the DNA, whereas the V and J calls and clone size are those reported in that table. The data contain about 190,000 clones, about nine tenths of them singletons. This specimen comes from a study of blood T cell repertoires in COVID-19. The overall study: Acute and convalescent COVID-19 samples came from the United States, Italy and Spain. The analysed material was cDNA or gDNA that came from T cells, B-cell-depleted T cells, or PBMCs.

Sequencing used peripheral blood. The source is a man between 35 and 55 years old with acute or convalescent COVID-19.

CDR3 nucleotides: TGTGCCAGTAGTATGTGGGGCTCCGCCCCAGATACGCAGTATTTT. This encodes CASSMWGSAPDTQYF. The V and J genes are TRBV19 and TRBJ2-3, with a weak D call TRBD1 (5 bases). This CDR3 spans 15 amino acids. Germline loops: CDR1 LNHDA, CDR2 SQIVND (reference sequence). Trimming removed 3 bases at V and 4 bases at J, with 14 bases between.